The 30 T cell receptor beta chains presented below share a single source sample, sequenced in a study of blood T cells in healthy people across ages. A J-beta primer mix and a sample-barcoded 5' primer were used in a second PCR of about 6 to 12 cycles. From the 5' RACE reads, TCRdb called clonotypes with MiXCR, one entry per CDR3 protein. The sample has some 1.8 million distinct CDR3 sequences, roughly 43% seen once. The specimen sequenced was blood. These receptor sequences come from a human donor in good health.

This clonotype was seen more than once but under ten times. This rearrangement joins TRBV24-1 to TRBJ2-1; weak D call: TRBD2 (6 bases). The CDR3 contains 14 residues. Trimming left V 5 bases short and J 4 bases short, with 11 bases between. Germline CDR1 is KGHDR and CDR2 is SFDVKD. The CDR3 DNA reads as TGTGCCACCAGTGGCGCGGGACTTTACAATGAGCAGTTCTTC. It specifies CATSGAGLYNEQFF.

The chain combines TRBV9 with TRBJ2-3; D not certain. Germline V gene lookup returns CDR1 SGDLS and CDR2 YYNGEE. The CDR3 length is 13 residues. V lost 1 base and J lost 4, with 7 bases in between. DNA for the CDR3: TGTGCCAGCAGCGTATCCTCCCCAGATACGCAGTATTTT. Its translation: CASSVSSPDTQYF.

The chain recombines TRBV5-1 with TRBJ1-1; a possible D gene is TRBD1 (6 bases). The V and J ends lost 0 bases and 1 base respectively, with 13 bases between them. The CDR3 spans 16 residues. Germline V gives CDR1 SGHRS, CDR2 YFSETQ. CDR3 region: CASSLARGQRNTEAFF. Here the CDR3 DNA reads TGCGCCAGCAGCTTGGCGCGTGGACAGAGGAACACTGAAGCTTTCTTT. Together with reference TRBV5-1 and TRBJ1-1, the CDR3 gives the full variable domain: KAGVTQTPRYLIKTRGQQVTLSCSPISGHRSVSWYQQTPGQGLQFLFEYFSETQRNKGNFPGRFSGRQFSNSRSEMNVSTLELGDSALYLCASSLARGQRNTEAFFGQGTRLTVV.

The CDR3 sequence is CASSQEVGDRVYGYTF. The CDR3 coding sequence is TGTGCCAGCAGCCAAGAAGTCGGAGACAGGGTCTATGGCTACACCTTC. The chain links TRBV4-2 to TRBJ1-2, with 7 bases lining up with TRBD1. V lost 0 bases and J lost 4; bases outside the gene matches: 8. From germline, CDR1 is LGHNA and CDR2 YNFKEQ. The CDR3 loop spans 16 amino acids.

The CDR3 DNA reads as TGTGCCAGCAGCGTAAGGACAGGGGGCGACACTGGAAACACCATATATTTT. It encodes CASSVRTGGDTGNTIYF. The chain carries TRBV9 and TRBJ1-3, with 11 bases that match TRBD1. Germline assignment: CDR1 SGDLS and CDR2 YYNGEE. The CDR3 runs 17 residues. V lost 1 base and J lost 2; bases outside the gene matches: 5.

The chain employs TRBV7-2 and TRBJ2-5, with D unresolved. The CDR3 is made up of 12 amino acids. With 3 bases removed from V and 9 bases from J, the gap between germline ends came to 11 bases. In germline, CDR1 is SGHTA, CDR2 FQGNSA. The CDR3 sequence: CASSLGSRSQYF. The CDR3 DNA sequence: TGTGCCAGCAGCTTGGGCAGCCGGTCCCAGTACTTC.

This clonotype came up a few times. The chain couples TRBV29-1 to TRBJ2-7; 8 bases line up with TRBD1. Looked up from germline, CDR1 is SQVTM and CDR2 is ANQGSEA. With 6 bases clipped from V and 5 bases from J, the junction kept 9 bases outside the gene matches. The CDR3 extends over 13 amino acids. This CDR3 is CSVCRDRIDEQYF. DNA for the CDR3: TGCAGCGTATGCCGGGACAGGATTGACGAGCAGTACTTC.

The chain joins TRBV28 to TRBJ2-1; 7 nucleotides line up with TRBD1. Unmatched junction bases numbered 5, after V lost 4 bases and J lost 2 bases. Looked up from germline, CDR1 is MDHEN and CDR2 is SYDVKM. This CDR3 has 15 amino acids. The chain's CDR3 is CASSSQGVPYNEQFF. CDR3 DNA: TGTGCCAGCAGTTCGCAGGGGGTACCCTACAATGAGCAGTTCTTC. The full variable domain, with the rest looked up from reference TRBV28 and TRBJ2-1, is DVKVTQSSRYLVKRTGEKVFLECVQDMDHENMFWYRQDPGLGLRLIYFSYDVKMKEKGDIPEGYSVSREKKERFSLILESASTNQTSMYLCASSSQGVPYNEQFFGPGTRLTVL.

There are a few counts of this clonotype. V is TRBV6-2 or TRBV6-3 and J is TRBJ2-5; no reliable D call. The V and J ends lost 2 bases and 1 base respectively, with 17 bases between them. CDR3 length: 17 residues. Germline values: CDR1 MNHEY, CDR2 SVGEGT. CDR3 residues: CASSYPPWLIPQETQYF. The CDR3 DNA sequence: TGTGCCAGCAGTTACCCTCCCTGGCTCATCCCCCAAGAGACCCAGTACTTC.

This clonotype has more than one count but fewer than ten. The chain recombines TRBV13 with TRBJ2-1; D is perhaps TRBD2 (5 bases). The CDR3 consists of 14 residues. Trimming took 2 bases from V and 7 from J, leaving 12 bases between them. Germline V gene lookup returns CDR1 PRHDT and CDR2 FYEKMQ (reference sequence). The CDR3 is CASSLKSGWNEQFF. CDR3 DNA sequence: TGTGCCAGCAGCTTAAAGAGCGGTTGGAATGAGCAGTTCTTC.

This clonotype appeared once. The chain uses TRBV20-1 and TRBJ1-1; D gene uncertain. Germline V gives CDR1 DFQATT, CDR2 SNEGSKA (reference sequence). V was shortened by 6 bases and J by 10 bases, with 18 bases between the two germline ends. The CDR3 runs 12 residues. CDR3 coding DNA: TGCAGTGCCACCACCTCCTCGGGTTCAGCTTTCTTT. Translated: CSATTSSGSAFF.

In its sample, this clonotype was seen a few times. The chain is built from TRBV5-1 and TRBJ2-7; 9 bases agree with TRBD2. V dropped 0 bases and J dropped 5; count of bases not matched to a gene: 12. Germline loops: CDR1 SGHRS, CDR2 YFSETQ. The CDR3 is 17 residues long. CDR3 bases: TGCGCCAGCAGCTTGGGTCCCGGGACTAGCTATGCCCACGAGCAGTACTTC. This encodes CASSLGPGTSYAHEQYF.

This clonotype came up a few times. The CDR3 nucleotides are TGTGCCAGCACCACCACACCTAAAGAGACCCAGTACTTC. Protein: CASTTTPKETQYF. This chain joins TRBV12-3 or TRBV12-4 and TRBJ2-5, with no clear D. The CDR3 consists of 13 residues. V was shortened by 7 bases and J by 3 bases, with 12 bases between the two germline ends.

J is TRBJ2-3 and V is TRBV5-1; the D gene is possibly TRBD1 (5 bases). V lost 4 bases and J 2 bases, leaving 8 bases between the germline ends. The CDR3 has 13 residues. CDR1 is SGHRS and CDR2 is YFSETQ in the germline V gene. For the CDR3, the DNA is TGCGCCAGCAGCCCGGACAACACAGATACGCAGTATTTT. Its translation is CASSPDNTDTQYF.

The gene calls are TRBV5-1 and TRBJ2-3; D uncertain. Trimming pared 6 bases from V and 0 bases from J, leaving 17 bases between. The CDR3 loop spans 16 amino acids. Germline values: CDR1 SGHRS, CDR2 YFSETQ. The CDR3 sequence: CASTQHRVGSTDTQYF. The CDR3 nucleotides read TGCGCCAGCACCCAGCATCGAGTGGGGAGCACAGATACGCAGTATTTT.

This chain uses TRBV6-2 or TRBV6-3 with TRBJ2-7, with TRBD2 matching over 7 bases. The CDR3 extends over 14 amino acids. With 6 bases clipped from V and 0 bases from J, the junction kept 5 bases outside the gene matches. CDR1 and CDR2 (germline): MNHEY, SVGEGT. Here the CDR3 DNA reads TGTGCCAGCAGACGAAGCGGGGTCTCCTACGAGCAGTACTTC. This gives the protein CASRRSGVSYEQYF.

V usage is TRBV29-1 and J usage is TRBJ1-4, with 9 bases lining up with TRBD1. Germline loops: CDR1 SQVTM, CDR2 ANQGSEA. The CDR3 runs to 14 residues. Unmatched junction bases numbered 7, after V lost 4 bases and J lost 7 bases. This CDR3 is CSVGPGQGSEKLFF. In DNA, the CDR3 is TGCAGCGTTGGTCCGGGACAGGGCAGTGAAAAACTGTTTTTT.

This clonotype was seen a few times. V is TRBV7-9 and J is TRBJ1-2; D is uncertain. V was trimmed by 1 base and J by 1 base, leaving 7 bases between them. CDR1 is SEHNR, CDR2 FQNEAQ, per germline (reference sequence). This CDR3 comprises 14 residues. CDR3 residues: CASSLDQVNYGYTF. Written as DNA, the CDR3 is TGTGCCAGCAGCTTAGATCAGGTTAACTATGGCTACACCTTC.

The V and J genes are TRBV29-1 and TRBJ2-3; D could derive from TRBD1 or TRBD2 (6 bases each). Trimming stripped 3 bases from V and 7 bases from J, with 17 bases between. The CDR3 sequence is 14 residues long. CDR1 is SQVTM and CDR2 is ANQGSEA in the germline V gene. Here the CDR3 reads CSVEGGAMLNTQYF. CDR3 nucleotides: TGCAGCGTTGAGGGGGGCGCGATGCTAAATACGCAGTATTTT.

This clonotype has a handful of counts. The chain couples TRBV4-2 to TRBJ2-3; TRBD2 is a possible D gene (5 bases). Germline V lookup: CDR1 LGHNA, CDR2 YNFKEQ. V was cut by 0 bases and J by 2 bases, with 12 bases left in between. The CDR3 spans 16 residues. CDR3 coding DNA: TGTGCCAGCAGCCAAGATCCGGGGTACCTCACAGATACGCAGTATTTT. Protein: CASSQDPGYLTDTQYF.

V is TRBV7-8 and J is TRBJ1-5; 8 bases align to TRBD1. Germline V gene sequence: CDR1 SGHVS, CDR2 FQNEAQ. Trimming at V came to 5 bases and at J to 7 bases, leaving 13 bases not matched to a gene. The CDR3 consists of 16 residues. CDR3 sequence reads: CASSLRQTGVVQPQHF. The CDR3 DNA follows: TGTGCCAGCAGCCTAAGACAGACAGGGGTCGTGCAGCCCCAGCATTTT.

In this sample, this clonotype turned up a few times. The J gene is TRBJ1-2, the V gene TRBV27, with D possibly matching TRBD1 (5 bases). V was pared by 5 bases and J by 4 bases, with 17 bases between. The CDR3 extends over 15 amino acids. Germline V gene lookup returns CDR1 MNHEY and CDR2 SMNVEV (reference sequence). CDR3 nucleotide sequence: TGTGCCAGCAGTCTACAACGCAGGGATCCCTATGGCTACACCTTC. Protein: CASSLQRRDPYGYTF.

This rearrangement joins TRBV5-1 to TRBJ2-2; no definite D call. CDR3 size: 15 residues. Germline V gene sequence: CDR1 SGHRS, CDR2 YFSETQ. V lost 1 base and J 3 bases, leaving 10 bases between the germline ends. CDR3 DNA sequence: TGCGCCAGCAGCTTGCAACCTGGGGACACCGGGGAGCTGTTTTTT. It yields the protein CASSLQPGDTGELFF. Based on the CDR3 plus reference TRBV5-1 and TRBJ2-2, the full variable domain is KAGVTQTPRYLIKTRGQQVTLSCSPISGHRSVSWYQQTPGQGLQFLFEYFSETQRNKGNFPGRFSGRQFSNSRSEMNVSTLELGDSALYLCASSLQPGDTGELFFGEGSRLTVL.

This chain joins TRBV2 and TRBJ1-2; 10 bases are a match to TRBD1. After removal of 5 bases from V and 0 bases from J, the junction contained 9 bases not matched to a gene. Germline-derived CDR1 and CDR2 are SNHLY and FYNNEI. The CDR3 is 17 amino acids. CDR3 DNA: TGTGCCAGCAGTCCCTTAGACAGGGGGCAACCTAACTATGGCTACACCTTC. Amino acid sequence: CASSPLDRGQPNYGYTF.

This clonotype was seen once. The genes are TRBV6-1 and TRBJ2-5, with D perhaps assigned TRBD1 or TRBD2 (5 bases each). V was shortened by 1 base and J by 1 base, with 7 bases between the two germline ends. This CDR3 is 14 amino acids long. Looked up from germline, CDR1 is MNHNS and CDR2 is SASEGT. CDR3 in DNA: TGTGCCAGCAGTGAAGGGGGACCCCAAGAGACCCAGTACTTC. Translating gives CASSEGGPQETQYF.

This clonotype was counted a few times. This sequence joins TRBV20-1 and TRBJ1-2; D gene uncertain. Per the germline V gene, CDR1 is DFQATT and CDR2 is SNEGSKA (reference sequence). CDR3 length: 11 residues. Deletions cut 1 base from V and 8 bases from J, with 8 bases between. The CDR3 region has the DNA TGCAGTGCTAGAGGGGCAGCAGGCTACACCTTC. Amino acid sequence: CSARGAAGYTF.

The rearrangement joins TRBV28 to TRBJ2-1, with 7 bases lining up with TRBD1. The CDR3 is 19 residues long. V was clipped by 4 bases and J by 5 bases; unmatched bases: 20. CDR1 and CDR2 from the germline V gene are MDHEN and SYDVKM. In DNA, the CDR3 is TGTGCCAGCAGTTCCGTGACAGGGCCGAAACCTCTTTATCACAATGAGCAGTTCTTC. As protein: CASSSVTGPKPLYHNEQFF.

This clonotype was recorded at least ten times. The gene calls are TRBV29-1 and TRBJ2-5; D is unresolved. Germline lookup yields CDR1 SQVTM and CDR2 ANQGSEA. The CDR3 sequence is 13 residues long. The V end lost 4 bases, the J end lost 5 bases, and 14 bases lay between the germline ends. The CDR3, as DNA: TGCAGCGTTGCTGGCAGAACCGTTGAGACCCAGTACTTC. It encodes CSVAGRTVETQYF.

This clonotype was counted only a few times. J is TRBJ2-5 and V is TRBV20-1, with no clear D. This CDR3 has 13 residues. Trimming removed 5 bases at V and 1 base at J, with 11 bases between. Germline CDR1 is DFQATT and CDR2 is SNEGSKA (reference sequence). CDR3 region: CSAQPPVQETQYF. CDR3 nucleotides: TGCAGTGCTCAGCCCCCGGTCCAAGAGACCCAGTACTTC.

At least ten counts were recorded for this clonotype. At one end the junction does not follow the germline gene, possibly because of a read error. The chain recombines TRBV7-7 with TRBJ2-1; TRBD1 aligns across 10 bases. The CDR3 is 15 amino acids. CDR1 and CDR2 from the germline V gene are SSHAT and FNYEAQ (reference sequence). The CDR3 reads CASSLGDRGSDEQFF. The DNA of the CDR3 is TGTGCTAGCAGCTTAGGGGACAGGGGTTCGGATGAGCAGTTCTTC.